These 23 T cell receptor beta chains came from one sample sequenced in a study of T cells after yellow fever vaccination. TCRdb reprocessed the 5' RACE reads via MiXCR and lists one record per CDR3 protein. The sample has some 560,000 distinct CDR3 sequences, around 21% seen once. Sequenced here: PBMCs, sampled 15 days after the yellow fever booster vaccination. Source of these receptors: a man aged 25 to 45 who received the YFV17D yellow fever vaccine.

The CDR3 nucleotides are TGCAGCGTTGTGTCAGATACGCAGTATTTT. Translation gives CSVVSDTQYF. The chain links TRBV29-1 to TRBJ2-3; D unresolved. This CDR3 is 10 amino acids long. Germline V CDR1 and CDR2: SQVTM, ANQGSEA. Trimming stripped 4 bases from V and 4 bases from J, with 3 bases between.

The chain joins TRBV10-3 to TRBJ1-2, with a weak D call TRBD1 (6 bases). Trimming left V 2 bases short and J 8 bases short, with 12 bases between. There are 13 residues in the CDR3. CDR1 is ENHRY, CDR2 SYGVKD, per germline. The CDR3 bases are TGTGCCATCAGTGAGACGGTACAGGGCGGCTACACCTTC. Encoded protein: CAISETVQGGYTF.

V usage is TRBV7-3 and J usage is TRBJ2-1, with 13 bases fitting TRBD2. CDR1 and CDR2 (germline): SGHTA, FQGTGA. The V segment lost 4 bases and the J segment 6 bases; nucleotides outside the gene matches: 3. This CDR3 contains 15 residues. CDR3 coding DNA: TGTGCCAGCAGCTATGGACTAGCGGGAGTCAATGAGCAGTTCTTC. Translated: CASSYGLAGVNEQFF.

Ten or more counts support this clonotype. The J gene is TRBJ2-1, the V gene TRBV15, with D possibly being TRBD2 (6 bases). Per germline, CDR1 LNHNV and CDR2 YYDKDF (reference sequence). Trimming left V 8 bases short and J 0 bases short, with 8 bases between. The length of the CDR3 is 13 residues. CDR3 nucleotides: TGTGCCACCGCCGGGGGCTCCTACAATGAGCAGTTCTTC. Protein sequence: CATAGGSYNEQFF.

This rearrangement joins TRBV11-2 to TRBJ2-7; TRBD2 agrees at 7 bases. Germline assignment: CDR1 SGHAT and CDR2 FQNNGV. This CDR3 has 14 residues. V lost 7 bases, J lost 1 base, and 7 bases stayed unmatched. CDR3 sequence reads: CASNHGGNSYEQYF. CDR3 nucleotide sequence: TGTGCCAGCAACCACGGGGGGAATTCCTACGAGCAGTACTTC. The entire variable domain, with the rest obtained from reference TRBV11-2 and TRBJ2-7, is as follows: EAGVAQSPRYKIIEKRQSVAFWCNPISGHATLYWYQQILGQGPKLLIQFQNNGVVDDSQLPKDRFSAERLKGVDSTLKIQPAKLEDSAVYLCASNHGGNSYEQYFGPGTRLTVT.

This chain connects TRBV5-1 to TRBJ2-2; 7 bases are shared with TRBD1. The CDR3 covers 14 residues. From germline, CDR1 is SGHRS and CDR2 YFSETQ. V lost 2 bases to trimming and J lost 4 bases; unmatched junction nucleotides: 2. The DNA for the CDR3 is TGCGCCAGCAGCTTACAGGGGATCACCGGGGAGCTGTTTTTT. Translation: CASSLQGITGELFF.

The chain is built from TRBV24-1 and TRBJ2-2; no reliable D call. Trimming cost V 4 bases and J 8 bases, with 13 bases left between them. The CDR3 runs 14 residues. Germline assignment: CDR1 KGHDR and CDR2 SFDVKD. The DNA for the CDR3 is TGTGCCACCAGTGAAGGGCCCAGGCGGGGGGAGCTGTTTTTT. Protein: CATSEGPRRGELFF.

The CDR3 DNA sequence: TGCAGTGCTAGATACGGGAGCCCAGATACGCAGTATTTT. This gives the protein CSARYGSPDTQYF. The rearrangement joins TRBV20-1 to TRBJ2-3; perhaps TRBD2 as D (6 bases). The length of the CDR3 is 13 residues. With 2 bases removed from V and 4 bases from J, the gap between germline ends came to 10 bases. Per germline, CDR1 DFQATT and CDR2 SNEGSKA (reference sequence).

This clonotype turned up a few times. The CDR3 sequence: CASSLIQSGSGYEQYF. CDR3 nucleotide sequence: TGTGCCAGCAGCTTAATCCAAAGCGGGAGCGGCTACGAGCAGTACTTC. The chain couples TRBV7-2 to TRBJ2-7, with TRBD2 matching 8 bases. V shed 2 bases, J shed 3 bases, and the junction held 9 bases outside the gene matches. There are 16 residues in the CDR3. Per germline, CDR1 SGHTA and CDR2 FQGNSA.

J is TRBJ2-2 and V is TRBV7-9; 7 bases line up with TRBD2. The V gene end was trimmed by 5 bases and the J gene end by 3 bases; junction bases not matched to a gene: 9. The germline V gene has CDR1 SEHNR and CDR2 FQNEAQ (reference sequence). This CDR3 comprises 16 residues. Here the CDR3 reads CASSPMTSRDTGELFF. The CDR3 DNA follows: TGTGCCAGCAGCCCGATGACTAGCAGGGACACCGGGGAGCTGTTTTTT. Full variable domain (rest looked up from reference TRBV7-9 and TRBJ2-2): DTGVSQNPRHKITKRGQNVTFRCDPISEHNRLYWYRQTLGQGPEFLTYFQNEAQLEKSRLLSDRFSAERPKGSFSTLEIQRTEQGDSAMYLCASSPMTSRDTGELFFGEGSRLTVL.

This clonotype was seen more than once but under ten times. The rearrangement joins TRBV6-5 to TRBJ2-6, with D tentatively TRBD1 (5 bases). There are 17 residues in the CDR3. Trimming removed 0 bases at V and 2 bases at J, with 11 bases between. Germline CDR1 and CDR2: MNHEY and SVGAGI. The CDR3 sequence: CASSYSKGVAGANVLTF. The DNA for the CDR3 is TGTGCCAGCAGTTACTCGAAAGGGGTGGCTGGGGCCAACGTCCTGACTTTC.

The V call is TRBV7-7, the J call TRBJ2-2; D is uncertain. Germline CDR1 reads SSHAT; CDR2 reads FNYEAQ (reference sequence). This CDR3 region has 13 residues. Trimming took 6 bases from V and 6 from J, leaving 11 bases between them. CDR3 bases: TGTGCCAGCAGACCCCTGACCGCCGGGGAGCTGTTTTTT. It codes for CASRPLTAGELFF.

This clonotype was counted only a few times. The V call is TRBV7-3, the J call TRBJ2-2, with 7 bases identical to TRBD1. This CDR3 has 15 amino acids. Germline CDR1 and CDR2: SGHTA and FQGTGA. J lost 5 bases, V lost 5 bases, and 8 bases had no gene match. The DNA of the CDR3 is TGTGCCAGCAGCCTCACAGGGGTTCCAACCGGGGAGCTGTTTTTT. Translated: CASSLTGVPTGELFF.

This clonotype was seen repeatedly, ten times or more. The chain joins TRBV28 to TRBJ2-1; TRBD2 aligns across 16 bases. CDR3 length: 17 amino acids. J gave up 2 bases and V 5 bases, and 3 bases lay outside the gene matches. Germline-derived CDR1 and CDR2 are MDHEN and SYDVKM. CDR3 nucleotides: TGTGCCAGCAGTGGGACTAGCGGGAGGGCCCCCTACAATGAGCAGTTCTTC. Translating it yields CASSGTSGRAPYNEQFF.

The V call is TRBV7-2, the J call TRBJ2-7; 10 bases line up with TRBD2. CDR1 is SGHTA and CDR2 is FQGNSA in the germline V gene. This CDR3 is built from 15 residues. V shed 4 bases, J shed 1 base, and the junction held 4 bases outside the gene matches. The chain's CDR3 is CASSWTSGGSYEQYF. Written as DNA, the CDR3 is TGTGCCAGCAGCTGGACTAGCGGCGGATCCTACGAGCAGTACTTC. Drawing the rest from reference TRBV7-2 and TRBJ2-7, the complete variable domain is GAGVSQSPSNKVTEKGKDVELRCDPISGHTALYWYRQSLGQGLEFLIYFQGNSAPDKSGLPSDRFSAERTGGSVSTLTIQRTQQEDSAVYLCASSWTSGGSYEQYFGPGTRLTVT.

This sequence joins TRBV25-1 and TRBJ2-3, with D hard to call. This CDR3 spans 14 amino acids. Germline V gene data show CDR1 as MGHDK and CDR2 as SYGVNS. Trimming left V 1 base short and J 1 base short, with 6 bases between. The CDR3: CASSEFMGTDTQYF. Here the CDR3 DNA reads TGTGCCAGCAGTGAATTTATGGGCACAGATACGCAGTATTTT.

This chain connects TRBV5-6 to TRBJ2-2; 10 bases match TRBD2. The CDR3 consists of 16 residues. V shed 4 bases and J 7 bases; nucleotides not matched to a gene: 10. Germline V gene sequence: CDR1 SGHDT, CDR2 YYEEEE. The CDR3 reads CASSRRGTSADGELFF. CDR3 nucleotides: TGTGCCAGCAGCAGAAGAGGGACTAGCGCGGACGGGGAGCTGTTTTTT.

The chain combines TRBV4-3 with TRBJ2-2, with 9 bases fitting TRBD2. The junction had 6 bases not matched to a gene; V was cut back by 7 bases and J by 3 bases. Germline-derived CDR1 and CDR2 are LGHNA and YSLEER. This CDR3 has 15 residues. CDR3 DNA: TGCGCCAGCAAACTAGCGGGCCTAGACACCGGGGAGCTGTTTTTT. This translates into CASKLAGLDTGELFF.

This clonotype was counted only a few times. The chain recombines TRBV12-3 or TRBV12-4 with TRBJ2-2; 13 bases map to TRBD2. This CDR3 is 15 amino acids long. With 5 bases clipped from V and 9 bases from J, the junction kept 6 bases outside the gene matches. The CDR3 DNA sequence: TGTGCCAGCAGTCCCGGACTAGCGGGGGAGCGGGAGCTGTTTTTT. Translating it yields CASSPGLAGERELFF.

CDR3 region: CSASVGANTGELFF. The CDR3 DNA reads as TGCAGTGCTAGTGTAGGAGCGAACACCGGGGAGCTGTTTTTT. The chain uses TRBV20-1 and TRBJ2-2; D gene unclear. CDR3 length: 14 amino acids. V shed 3 bases and J shed 0 bases, with 8 bases lying between them. From germline, CDR1 is DFQATT and CDR2 SNEGSKA (reference sequence).

The chain is built from TRBV6-2 or TRBV6-3 and TRBJ2-7; D is ambiguous. The ends were cut back, 2 bases at V and 5 bases at J, with 7 bases in the middle. Germline CDR1 MNHEY, CDR2 SVGEGT. The CDR3 covers 12 residues. CDR3 residues: CASSYRADEQYF. As DNA, the CDR3 is TGTGCCAGCAGTTACAGGGCTGACGAGCAGTACTTC.

The V gene is TRBV14, the J gene TRBJ2-1; TRBD2 is a possible D gene (6 bases). Trimming shortened V by 3 bases and J by 0 bases, and 18 bases separated the two germline ends. There are 18 residues in the CDR3. CDR1 and CDR2 (germline): SGHDN, FVKESK. The CDR3 bases are TGTGCCAGCAGCCACTACGGAGCGGACTACAGCTCCTACAATGAGCAGTTCTTC. It encodes CASSHYGADYSSYNEQFF.

CDR3 bases: TGTGCCAGCAGCTCGGACAGGAGTTATAATTCACCCCTCCACTTT. Its translation: CASSSDRSYNSPLHF. V gene TRBV3-1 combines with J gene TRBJ1-6; TRBD1 agrees at 7 bases. The CDR3 is 15 amino acids. V trimming: 5 bases; J trimming: 4 bases; junction bases outside the gene matches: 5. Germline loops: CDR1 LGHDT, CDR2 YNNKEL (reference sequence).